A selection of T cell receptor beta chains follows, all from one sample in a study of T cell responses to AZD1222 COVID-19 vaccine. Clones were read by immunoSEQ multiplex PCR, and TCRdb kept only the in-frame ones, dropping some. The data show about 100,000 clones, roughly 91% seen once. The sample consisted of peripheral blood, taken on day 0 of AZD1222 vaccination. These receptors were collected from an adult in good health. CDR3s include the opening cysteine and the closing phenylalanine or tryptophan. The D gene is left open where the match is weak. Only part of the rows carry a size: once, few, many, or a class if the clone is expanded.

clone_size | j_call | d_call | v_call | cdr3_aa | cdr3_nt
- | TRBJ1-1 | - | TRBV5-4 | CASSKGGLSGSNTEAFF | TGTGCCAGCAGCAAGGGGGGATTGAGCGGATCGAACACTGAAGCTTTCTTT
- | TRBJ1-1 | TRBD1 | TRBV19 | CASDRGLNLNTEAFF | TGTGCCAGCGACAGGGGGCTTAACCTTAACACTGAAGCTTTCTTT
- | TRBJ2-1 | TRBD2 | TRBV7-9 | CASSFRLAGENEQFF | TGTGCCAGCAGCTTCAGACTAGCGGGGGAAAATGAGCAGTTCTTC
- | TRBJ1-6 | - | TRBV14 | CASSQTTFYDSPLHF | TGTGCCAGCAGCCAGACGACGTTTTATGATTCACCCCTCCACTTT
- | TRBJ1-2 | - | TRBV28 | CASSPQGQFYGYTF | TGTGCCAGCAGCCCGCAGGGGCAATTCTATGGCTACACCTTC
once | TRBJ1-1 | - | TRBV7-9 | CASSLGTVNTEAFF | TGTGCCAGCAGCTTAGGGACAGTGAACACTGAAGCTTTCTTT
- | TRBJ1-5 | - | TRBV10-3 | CAISDRTDSNQPQHF | TGTGCCATCAGTGACCGGACAGATAGCAATCAGCCCCAGCATTTT
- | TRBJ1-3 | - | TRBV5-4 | CASSLGGSGNTIYF | TGTGCCAGCAGCTTGGGGGGGTCTGGAAACACCATATATTTT
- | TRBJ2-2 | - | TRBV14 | CASSQGYTGELFF | TGTGCCAGCAGCCAGGGTTACACCGGGGAGCTGTTTTTT
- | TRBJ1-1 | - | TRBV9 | CASGDGASRGAFF | TGTGCCAGCGGGGACGGGGCCTCGAGGGGAGCTTTCTTT
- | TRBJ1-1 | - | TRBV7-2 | CASSHRDRLHTEAFF | TGTGCCAGCAGCCATAGGGACCGACTCCACACTGAAGCTTTCTTT
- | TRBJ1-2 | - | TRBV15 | CATSKLLDTANYGYTF | TGTGCCACCAGCAAGCTACTCGACACAGCTAACTATGGCTACACCTTC
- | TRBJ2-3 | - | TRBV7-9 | CASDTGVESDTQYF | TGTGCCAGCGATACGGGAGTAGAATCGGATACGCAGTATTTT
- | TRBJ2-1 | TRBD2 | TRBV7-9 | CASSFPLAGVQSEQFF | TGTGCCAGCAGCTTCCCACTAGCGGGAGTGCAAAGTGAGCAGTTCTTC
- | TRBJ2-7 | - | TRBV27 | CASSLSYTPTLEQYF | TGTGCCAGCAGTTTATCCTATACCCCCACTTTGGAGCAGTACTTC
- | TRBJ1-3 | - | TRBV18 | CASSLSYGNTIYF | TGTGCCAGCTCACTCAGCTACGGAAACACCATATATTTT
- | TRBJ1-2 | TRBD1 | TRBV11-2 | CASSLADRASDGYTF | TGTGCCAGCAGCTTAGCAGACAGGGCTTCGGATGGCTACACCTTC
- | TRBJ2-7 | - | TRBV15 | CATSRDSRGWTYEQYF | TGTGCCACCAGCAGAGATAGCAGGGGATGGACCTACGAGCAGTACTTC
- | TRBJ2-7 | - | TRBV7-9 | CASSYQSYEQYF | TGTGCCAGCAGCTACCAGAGCTACGAGCAGTACTTC
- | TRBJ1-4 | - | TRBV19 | CASSQRGALEKLFF | TGTGCCAGTAGCCAGCGGGGGGCCCTCGAAAAACTGTTTTTT
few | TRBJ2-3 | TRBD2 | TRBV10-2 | CATKGTSETDTQYF | TGCGCCACCAAAGGGACTAGCGAAACAGATACGCAGTATTTT
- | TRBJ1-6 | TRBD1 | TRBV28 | CASSLGPRTGTITPLHF | TGTGCCAGCAGTCTAGGCCCGCGGACAGGGACAATTACACCCCTCCACTTT
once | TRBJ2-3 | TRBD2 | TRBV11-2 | CASSSGLATSTDTQYF | TGTGCCAGCAGCTCCGGACTAGCGACGAGCACAGATACGCAGTATTTT
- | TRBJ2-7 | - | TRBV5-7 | CASSHTQLVPYEQYF | TGTGCCAGCAGCCATACCCAACTAGTTCCCTACGAGCAGTACTTC
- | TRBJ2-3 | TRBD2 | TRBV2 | CASRAWDYTDTQYF | TGTGCCAGCAGGGCTTGGGACTACACAGATACGCAGTATTTT
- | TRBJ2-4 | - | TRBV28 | CASSLRGLVAKNIQYF | TGTGCCAGCAGTTTAAGGGGGTTGGTAGCCAAAAACATTCAGTACTTC
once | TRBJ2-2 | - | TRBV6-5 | CASRPFFTGELFF | TGTGCCAGCAGACCTTTCTTCACCGGGGAGCTGTTTTTT
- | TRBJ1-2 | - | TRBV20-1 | CSADDDYGYTF | TGCAGTGCTGACGACGACTATGGCTACACCTTC
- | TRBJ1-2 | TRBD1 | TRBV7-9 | CASSLASGGVGYTF | TGTGCCAGCAGCTTAGCTTCAGGGGGCGTTGGCTACACCTTC
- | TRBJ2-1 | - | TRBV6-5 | CASSPGEYNEQFF | TGTGCCAGCAGTCCCGGGGAATACAATGAGCAGTTCTTC
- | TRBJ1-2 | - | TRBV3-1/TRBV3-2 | CASSPSGYGYTF | TGTGCCAGCAGCCCCTCAGGATATGGCTACACCTTC
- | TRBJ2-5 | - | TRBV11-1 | CASSPRGGETQYF | TGTGCCAGCAGCCCCCGCGGCGGAGAGACCCAGTACTTC
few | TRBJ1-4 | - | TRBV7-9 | CASSSVRETNEKLFF | TGTGCCAGCAGCTCCGTGAGGGAAACTAATGAAAAACTGTTTTTT
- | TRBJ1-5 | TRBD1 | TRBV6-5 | CASSYLGTGNQPQHF | TGTGCCAGCAGTTACCTTGGGACAGGGAATCAGCCCCAGCATTTT
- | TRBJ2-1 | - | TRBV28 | CASRESSYNEQFF | TGTGCCAGCAGAGAGAGCTCCTACAATGAGCAGTTCTTC
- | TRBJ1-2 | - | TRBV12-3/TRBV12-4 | CASSLARWGGYTF | TGTGCCAGCAGTTTAGCAAGATGGGGAGGCTACACCTTC
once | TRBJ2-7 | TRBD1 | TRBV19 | CASSTYRGPGEQYF | TGTGCCAGTAGTACCTACAGGGGGCCAGGGGAGCAGTACTTC
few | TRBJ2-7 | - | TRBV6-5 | CASRAYEQYF | TGTGCCAGCAGGGCCTACGAGCAGTACTTC
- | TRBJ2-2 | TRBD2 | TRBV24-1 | CATSDSRRGSSNTGELFF | TGTGCCACCAGTGATAGTAGGCGGGGGAGCTCGAACACCGGGGAGCTGTTTTTT
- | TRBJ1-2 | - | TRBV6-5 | CASIPGTGEGYTF | TGTGCCAGCATTCCCGGGACCGGCGAAGGCTACACCTTC
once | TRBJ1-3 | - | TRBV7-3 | CASSPGGSSGNTIYF | TGTGCCAGCAGCCCAGGAGGGAGCTCTGGAAACACCATATATTTT